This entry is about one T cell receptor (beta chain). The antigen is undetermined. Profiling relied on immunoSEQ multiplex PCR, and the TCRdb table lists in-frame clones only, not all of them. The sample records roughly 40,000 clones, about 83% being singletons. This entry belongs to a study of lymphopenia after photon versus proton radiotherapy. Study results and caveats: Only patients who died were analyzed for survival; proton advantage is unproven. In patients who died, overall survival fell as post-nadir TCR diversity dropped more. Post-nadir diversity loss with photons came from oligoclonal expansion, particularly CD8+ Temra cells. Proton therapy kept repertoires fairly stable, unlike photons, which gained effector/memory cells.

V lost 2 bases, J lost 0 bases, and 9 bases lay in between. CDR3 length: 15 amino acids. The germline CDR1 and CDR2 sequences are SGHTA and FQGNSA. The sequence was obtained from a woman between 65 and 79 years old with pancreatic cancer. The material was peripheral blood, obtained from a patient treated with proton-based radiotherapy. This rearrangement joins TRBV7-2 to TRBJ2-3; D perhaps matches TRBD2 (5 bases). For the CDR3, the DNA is TGTGCCAGCAGCTTATCTCCGGGGAGCACAGATACGCAGTATTTT. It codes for CASSLSPGSTDTQYF.